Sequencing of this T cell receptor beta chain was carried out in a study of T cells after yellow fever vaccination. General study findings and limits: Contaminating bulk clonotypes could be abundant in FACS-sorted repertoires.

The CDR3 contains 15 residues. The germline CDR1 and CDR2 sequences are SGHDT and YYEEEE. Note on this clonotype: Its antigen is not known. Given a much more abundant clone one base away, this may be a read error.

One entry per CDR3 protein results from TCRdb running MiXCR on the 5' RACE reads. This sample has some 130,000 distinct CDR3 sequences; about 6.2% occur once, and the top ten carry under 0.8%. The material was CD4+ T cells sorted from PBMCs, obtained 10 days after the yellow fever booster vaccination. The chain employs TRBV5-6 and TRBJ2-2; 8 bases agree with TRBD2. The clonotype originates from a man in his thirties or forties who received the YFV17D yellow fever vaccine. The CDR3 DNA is TGTGCCAGCAGCTCGGAGCGGGAGTACACCGGGGAGCGGTTTTTT. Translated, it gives CASSSEREYTGERFF. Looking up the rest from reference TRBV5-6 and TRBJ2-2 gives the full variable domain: DAGVTQSPTHLIKTRGQQVTLRCSPKSGHDTVSWYQQALGQGPQFIFQYYEEEERQRGNFPDRFSGHQFPNYSSELNVNALLLGDSALYLCASSSEREYTGERFFGEGSRLTVL.